Given below is one T cell receptor beta chain in context. Per the study methods: Nucleated cell number was recorded as an estimate derived from reference gene primer amplification. Clones were sequenced by immunoSEQ multiplex PCR, and TCRdb holds only the in-frame ones, with some missing. V and J calls and clone size are given by that table; D and trimming were obtained from the DNA. The table lists over 25,000 clones, more than 80% of them singletons. These data come from a study of blood T cell repertoires in COVID-19. Whole-study context: Samples representing acute and convalescent COVID-19 were sourced from the United States, Italy and Spain. From T cells, B-cell-depleted T cells, or PBMCs came the material, which was cDNA or gDNA.

In germline, CDR1 is SGHDT, CDR2 YYEEEE. This CDR3 comprises 15 residues. V was clipped by 3 bases and J by 7 bases, with 14 bases between them. The origin of this receptor is a human donor in a cohort sampled during active COVID-19. Sample: peripheral blood. This sequence joins TRBV5-6 and TRBJ1-6; tentatively, D is TRBD1 (5 bases). DNA for the CDR3: TGTGCCAGCAGCTCTGACAGCCCGACAAATTCACCCCTCCACTTT. It specifies CASSSDSPTNSPLHF.